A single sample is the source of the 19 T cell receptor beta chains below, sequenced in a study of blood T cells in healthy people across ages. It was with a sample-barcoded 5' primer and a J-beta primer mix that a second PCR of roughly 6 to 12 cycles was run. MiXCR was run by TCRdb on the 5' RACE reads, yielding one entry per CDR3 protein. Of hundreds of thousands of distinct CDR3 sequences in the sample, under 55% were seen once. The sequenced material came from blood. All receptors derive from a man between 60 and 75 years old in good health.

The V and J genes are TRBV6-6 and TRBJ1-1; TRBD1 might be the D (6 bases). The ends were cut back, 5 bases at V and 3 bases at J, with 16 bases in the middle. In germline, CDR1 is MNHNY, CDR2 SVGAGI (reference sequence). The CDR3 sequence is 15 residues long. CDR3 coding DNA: TGTGCCAGCAGTAAAACAGGGAGAGGGCACACTGAAGCTTTCTTT. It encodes CASSKTGRGHTEAFF.

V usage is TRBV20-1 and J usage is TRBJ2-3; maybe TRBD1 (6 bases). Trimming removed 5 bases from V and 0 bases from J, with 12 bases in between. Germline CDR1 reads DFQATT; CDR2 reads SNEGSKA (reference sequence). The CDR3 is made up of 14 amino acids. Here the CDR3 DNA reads TGCAGTGCTTTACAGGGCCCGAGCACAGATACGCAGTATTTT. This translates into CSALQGPSTDTQYF.

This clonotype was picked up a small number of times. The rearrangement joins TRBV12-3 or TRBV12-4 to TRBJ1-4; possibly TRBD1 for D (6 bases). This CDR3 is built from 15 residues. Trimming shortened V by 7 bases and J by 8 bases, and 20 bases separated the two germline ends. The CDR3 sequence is CASTKSRDTGEKLFF. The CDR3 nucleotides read TGTGCCAGCACTAAGTCTAGGGACACAGGGGAAAAACTGTTTTTT.

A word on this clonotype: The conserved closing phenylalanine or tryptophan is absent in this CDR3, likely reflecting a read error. The DNA for the CDR3 is TGCGCCAGCAGCGGTGATTTTAGCGGGGTATCCTACGAGCAGTACCTC. Its translation: CASSGDFSGVSYEQYL. This sequence joins TRBV5-1 and TRBJ2-7; 8 nucleotides line up with TRBD2. Germline loops: CDR1 SGHRS, CDR2 YFSETQ. J was trimmed by 1 base and V by 4 bases; bases with no gene match: 10. This CDR3 comprises 16 residues.

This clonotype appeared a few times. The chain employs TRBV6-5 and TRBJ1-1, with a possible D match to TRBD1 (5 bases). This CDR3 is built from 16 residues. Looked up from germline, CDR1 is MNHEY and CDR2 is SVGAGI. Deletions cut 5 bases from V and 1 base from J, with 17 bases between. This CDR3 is CASSMGLQLSNTEAFF. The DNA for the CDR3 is TGTGCCAGCAGTATGGGACTCCAGCTCTCGAACACTGAAGCTTTCTTT.

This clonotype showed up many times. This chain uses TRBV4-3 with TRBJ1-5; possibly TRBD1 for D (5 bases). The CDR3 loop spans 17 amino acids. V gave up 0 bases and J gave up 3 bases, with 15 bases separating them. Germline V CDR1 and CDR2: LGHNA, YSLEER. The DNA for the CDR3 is TGCGCCAGCAGCCAAGAGGCCTTTCGGGGCAACAATCAGCCCCAGCATTTT. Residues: CASSQEAFRGNNQPQHF.

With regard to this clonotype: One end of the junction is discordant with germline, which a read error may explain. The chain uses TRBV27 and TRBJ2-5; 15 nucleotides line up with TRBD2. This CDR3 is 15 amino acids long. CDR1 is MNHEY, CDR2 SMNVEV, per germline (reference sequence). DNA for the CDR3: TGTGCCAGCAGTCCCCGGACTAGCGGGGGGGAGACCCTGTACTTC. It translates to CASSPRTSGGETLYF.

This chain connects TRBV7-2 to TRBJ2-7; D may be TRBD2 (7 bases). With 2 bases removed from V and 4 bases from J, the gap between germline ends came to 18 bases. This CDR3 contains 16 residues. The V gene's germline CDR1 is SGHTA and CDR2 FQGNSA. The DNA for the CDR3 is TGTGCCAGCAGCTTAATAGAGGGGGGGCTGGGGTACGAGCAGTACTTC. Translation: CASSLIEGGLGYEQYF.

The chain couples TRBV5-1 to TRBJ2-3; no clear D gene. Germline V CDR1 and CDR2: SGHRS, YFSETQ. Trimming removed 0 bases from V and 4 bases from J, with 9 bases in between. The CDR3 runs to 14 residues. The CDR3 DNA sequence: TGCGCCAGCAGCTTGGGTGGCTTCGCAGATACGCAGTATTTT. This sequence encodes CASSLGGFADTQYF. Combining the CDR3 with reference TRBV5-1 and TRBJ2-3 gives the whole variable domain KAGVTQTPRYLIKTRGQQVTLSCSPISGHRSVSWYQQTPGQGLQFLFEYFSETQRNKGNFPGRFSGRQFSNSRSEMNVSTLELGDSALYLCASSLGGFADTQYFGPGTRLTVL.

This CDR3 reads CASTLGPDSSYEQFF. The DNA for the CDR3 is TGTGCCAGCACCCTCGGGCCAGATAGCTCCTACGAGCAGTTCTTC. V usage is TRBV7-2 and J usage is TRBJ2-1; D unresolved. CDR1 and CDR2 from the germline V gene are SGHTA and FQGNSA. This CDR3 contains 15 residues. V lost 7 bases, J lost 10 bases, and 23 bases lay in between.

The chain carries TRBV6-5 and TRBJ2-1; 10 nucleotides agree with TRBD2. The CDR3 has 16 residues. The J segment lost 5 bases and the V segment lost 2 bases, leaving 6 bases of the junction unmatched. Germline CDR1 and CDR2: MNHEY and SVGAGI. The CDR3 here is CASSYERGGPNNEQFF. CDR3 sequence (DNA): TGTGCCAGCAGTTACGAGCGGGGGGGCCCTAACAATGAGCAGTTCTTC.

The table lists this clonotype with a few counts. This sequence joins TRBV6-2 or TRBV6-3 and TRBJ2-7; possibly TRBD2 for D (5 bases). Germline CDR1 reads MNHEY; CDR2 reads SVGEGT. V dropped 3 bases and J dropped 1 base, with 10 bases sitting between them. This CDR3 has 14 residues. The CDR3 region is CASSYQRRSYEQYF. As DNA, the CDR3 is TGTGCCAGCAGTTATCAGCGGAGATCCTACGAGCAGTACTTC.

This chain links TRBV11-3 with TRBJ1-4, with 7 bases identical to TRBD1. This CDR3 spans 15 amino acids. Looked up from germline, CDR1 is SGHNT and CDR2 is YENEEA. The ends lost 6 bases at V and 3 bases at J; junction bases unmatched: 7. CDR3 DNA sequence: TGTGCCAGCAGACCGGCCGGGACAGCTAATGAAAAACTGTTTTTT. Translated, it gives CASRPAGTANEKLFF.

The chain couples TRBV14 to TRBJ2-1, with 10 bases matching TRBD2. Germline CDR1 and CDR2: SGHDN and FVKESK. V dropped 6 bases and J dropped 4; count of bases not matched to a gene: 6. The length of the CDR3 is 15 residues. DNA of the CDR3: TGTGCCAGCAGACCTAGCGGGGGACCATACAATGAGCAGTTCTTC. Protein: CASRPSGGPYNEQFF.

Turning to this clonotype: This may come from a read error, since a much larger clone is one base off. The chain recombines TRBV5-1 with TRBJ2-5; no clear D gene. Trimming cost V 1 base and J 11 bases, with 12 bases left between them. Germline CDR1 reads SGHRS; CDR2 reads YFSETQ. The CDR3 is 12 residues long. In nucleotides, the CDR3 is TGCGCCAGCAGCTTGAGTCACAATGAGCAGTACTTC. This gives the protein CASSLSHNEQYF.

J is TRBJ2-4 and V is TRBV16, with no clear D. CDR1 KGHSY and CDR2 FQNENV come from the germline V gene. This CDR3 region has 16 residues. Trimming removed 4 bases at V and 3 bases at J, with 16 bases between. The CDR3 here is CASSLGVEGVKNIQYF. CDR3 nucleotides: TGTGCCAGCAGCCTTGGGGTAGAAGGTGTCAAAAACATTCAGTACTTC.

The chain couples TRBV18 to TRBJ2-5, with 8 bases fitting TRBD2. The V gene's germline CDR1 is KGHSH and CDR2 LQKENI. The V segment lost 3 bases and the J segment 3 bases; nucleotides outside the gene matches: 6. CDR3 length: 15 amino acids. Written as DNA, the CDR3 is TGTGCCAGCTCACCGACACTAGCGGTAAAAGAGACCCAGTACTTC. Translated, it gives CASSPTLAVKETQYF.

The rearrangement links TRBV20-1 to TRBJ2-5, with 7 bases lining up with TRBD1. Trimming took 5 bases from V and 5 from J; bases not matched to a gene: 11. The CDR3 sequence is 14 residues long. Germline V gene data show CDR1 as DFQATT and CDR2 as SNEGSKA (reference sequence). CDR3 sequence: CSAPVIGGRETQYF. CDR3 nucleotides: TGCAGTGCTCCCGTCATAGGGGGCCGGGAGACCCAGTACTTC.

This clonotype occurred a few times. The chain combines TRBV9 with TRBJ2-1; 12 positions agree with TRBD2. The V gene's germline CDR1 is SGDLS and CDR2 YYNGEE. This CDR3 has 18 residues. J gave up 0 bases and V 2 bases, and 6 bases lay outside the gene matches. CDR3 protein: CASSVGTSGSSSYNEQFF. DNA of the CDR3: TGTGCCAGCAGCGTGGGGACTAGCGGGTCCAGCTCCTACAATGAGCAGTTCTTC.